The clone carrying this T cell receptor beta chain has only a few counts. J was trimmed by 4 bases and V by 5 bases; bases with no gene match: 16. The CDR3 consists of 17 residues. Germline assignment: CDR1 SGHVS and CDR2 FQNEAQ. This entry comes from a study of T cell changes during pregnancy in multiple sclerosis. Profiled with immunoSEQ multiplex PCR; TCRdb holds only in-frame clones, not every one. The top ten hold over 10% of the sample, which has around 36,000 clones, more than 85% seen once. The sequence was collected from a female donor with multiple sclerosis, enrolled in a pregnancy study. The chain links TRBV7-8 to TRBJ1-1; 7 bases align to TRBD1. This specimen consisted of CD8+ T cells from peripheral blood mononuclear cells, obtained in the first trimester of pregnancy. The CDR3 is CASSAALSQGIRTEAFF. The CDR3 nucleotides read TGTGCCAGCAGCGCGGCCCTTTCACAGGGGATCCGCACTGAAGCTTTCTTT.